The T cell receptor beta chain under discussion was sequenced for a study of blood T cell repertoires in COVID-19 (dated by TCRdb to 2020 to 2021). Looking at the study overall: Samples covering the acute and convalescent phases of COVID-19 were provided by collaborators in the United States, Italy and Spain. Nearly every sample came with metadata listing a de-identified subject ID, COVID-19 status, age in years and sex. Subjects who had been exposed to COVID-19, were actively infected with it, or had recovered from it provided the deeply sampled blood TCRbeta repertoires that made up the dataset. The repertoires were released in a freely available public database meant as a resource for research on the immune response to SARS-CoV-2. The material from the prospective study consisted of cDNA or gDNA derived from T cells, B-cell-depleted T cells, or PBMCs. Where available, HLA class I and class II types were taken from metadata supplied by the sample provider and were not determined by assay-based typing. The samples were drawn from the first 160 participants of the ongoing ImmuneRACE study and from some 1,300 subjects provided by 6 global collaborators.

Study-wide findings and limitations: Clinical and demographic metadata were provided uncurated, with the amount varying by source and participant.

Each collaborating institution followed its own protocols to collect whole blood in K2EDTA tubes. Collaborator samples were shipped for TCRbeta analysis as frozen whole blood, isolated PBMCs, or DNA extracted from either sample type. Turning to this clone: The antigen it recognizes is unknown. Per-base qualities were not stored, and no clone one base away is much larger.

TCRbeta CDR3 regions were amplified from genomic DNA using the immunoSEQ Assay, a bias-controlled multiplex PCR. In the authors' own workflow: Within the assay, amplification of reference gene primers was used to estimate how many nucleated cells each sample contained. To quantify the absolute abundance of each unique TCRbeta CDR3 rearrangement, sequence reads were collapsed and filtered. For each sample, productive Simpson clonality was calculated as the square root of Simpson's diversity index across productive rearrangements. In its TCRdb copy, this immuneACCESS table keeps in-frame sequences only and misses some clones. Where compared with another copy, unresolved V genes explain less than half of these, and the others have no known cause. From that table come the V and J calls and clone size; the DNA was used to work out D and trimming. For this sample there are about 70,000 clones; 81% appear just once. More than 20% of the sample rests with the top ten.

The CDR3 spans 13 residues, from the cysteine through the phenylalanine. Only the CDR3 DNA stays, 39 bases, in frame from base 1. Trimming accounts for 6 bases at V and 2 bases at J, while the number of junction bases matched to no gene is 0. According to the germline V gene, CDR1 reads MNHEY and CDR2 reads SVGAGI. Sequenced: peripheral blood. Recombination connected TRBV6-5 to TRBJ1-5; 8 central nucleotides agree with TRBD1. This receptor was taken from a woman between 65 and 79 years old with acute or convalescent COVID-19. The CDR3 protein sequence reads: CASRQGGNQPQHF. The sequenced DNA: TGTGCCAGCAGACAGGGGGGCAATCAGCCCCAGCATTTT.